This T cell receptor beta chain was identified in a study of cytomegalovirus exposure and HLA in healthy donors. The primer mix had 60 Vbeta and 13 Jbeta primers. The assay was immunoSEQ multiplex PCR, and TCRdb's table has in-frame clones only and misses some. The table records under 200,000 clones, roughly 78% of them present only once. Remarks on this clone: As yet, its antigen is unknown.

General observations from the study: Later analysis suggested most CMV-associated TCR beta chains were HLA-restricted.

Trimming left V 1 base short and J 5 bases short, with 6 bases between. CDR3 length: 13 amino acids. Germline CDR1 SGHTA, CDR2 FQGNSA. The chain joins TRBV7-2 to TRBJ2-1; D gene ambiguous. This receptor was identified in a woman aged 25 to 45 in good health and CMV-seropositive. Material for sequencing was PBMCs. CDR3 region: CASSLDRDNEQFF. The CDR3 DNA is TGTGCCAGCAGCTTAGACCGGGACAATGAGCAGTTCTTC.